The source of this TCR beta chain is a study of OX40 agonist ivuxolimab in advanced cancers. About the full investigation: Ivuxolimab was a fully human IgG2 agonistic monoclonal antibody targeting the costimulatory receptor OX40 (CD134). Prior anti-PD-1, anti-PD-L1 or anti-CTLA-4 therapy was permitted, and checkpoint inhibitors had been received by more than 35% of dose-escalation patients. Of the approximately 50 dose-escalation patients, hepatocellular carcinoma was present in some 19, melanoma in around 15, renal cell carcinoma in 9 and head and neck cancer in 9. In the dose-escalation cohort, nearly 85% of patients were male, and the mean age was 60 years with a range of roughly 20 to 85. Partial responses occurred in three dose-escalation patients, of whom one had hepatocellular carcinoma and two had cutaneous melanoma. Intravenous ivuxolimab was administered to patients every 2 weeks at six dose levels: 0.01, 0.1, 0.3, 1.5, 3 and 10 mg/kg. Peripheral TCRbeta sequencing aimed to test whether ivuxolimab altered TCR sequence diversity and caused clonal T-cell expansion. The monotherapy dose-escalation portion (N ≈ 56 patients) of the phase I ivuxolimab trial is reported in the paper.

Of note for this clone: This receptor's antigen is unknown. No base qualities exist here, and no much larger clone lies one base off it.

CDR1 is given as SGHDT and CDR2 as YYEEEE, both from the germline V gene. The CDR3 measures 15 amino acids from cysteine to phenylalanine. Only the CDR3 portion is preserved as DNA: 45 bases, with reading frame beginning at the first base. V was cut back by 6 bases and J by 2 bases, leaving a gap of 12 bases between them. Here is what the overall study found, with its caveats: In the 0.1-3.0 mg/kg groups, partial responders had among the lowest normalized peripheral clonal expansion, particularly in CD8+ T cells. The antigen specificity of the clonally expanded peripheral T cells was not determined. Clonal expansion of both CD4+ and CD8+ blood T cells was observed from baseline to week 6 at doses 0.1 to 3.0 mg/kg. Low levels of normalized T-cell clonal expansion were also seen in some patients who did not respond. After ivuxolimab, expanded clones were on average more numerous among CD8+ T cells than among CD4+ T cells.

Genomic DNA was isolated from the sorted cells so that the TCRbeta CDR3 region could be sequenced. TCRbeta CDR3 regions were sequenced using the immunoSEQ Assay. As stored in TCRdb, this immuneACCESS dataset retains in-frame rearrangements with V and J assigned. A fraction of the clones does not appear; measured against another copy, unresolved V genes explain less than half of the discrepancy, and the remainder lacks a known reason. In this sample the table shows about 60,000 clones, 91% of which occur a single time. The ten largest clonotypes hold around 1.8% of the sample. The trial excluded patients who had a history of autoimmune disease or were on systemic immunosuppression. Peripheral blood for TCR sequencing was collected from all dose cohorts at baseline, on cycle 4 day 1, and on cycle 7 day 1. The samples were taken from a phase I, first-in-human, multicenter, open-label dose-escalation trial of ivuxolimab. Adults with locally advanced or metastatic melanoma, renal cell, hepatocellular, or head and neck squamous cell carcinoma were enrolled in the trial. Before TCR sequencing, CD4+ T cells and CD8+ T cells were sorted from peripheral blood as separate populations.

The source material was CD4+ or CD8+ T cells sorted from blood, sampled in a trial of the OX40 agonist ivuxolimab. The clonotype was recovered from an adult with an advanced solid tumor such as melanoma, head and neck, liver or kidney cancer. The chain uses TRBV5-6 and TRBJ2-6; D gene: possibly TRBD1, on 5 matching bases. The CDR3 protein sequence reads: CASNPQGTGANVLTF. The DNA reads as follows: TGTGCCAGCAACCCCCAGGGAACTGGGGCCAACGTCCTGACTTTC.